Detailed here is one T cell receptor (beta chain). Its cognate antigen is unknown. Generated by immunoSEQ multiplex PCR, the TCRdb table keeps only in-frame clones and is missing some. The sample records around 160,000 clones, about 88% being singletons. The data belong to a study of cytotoxic CD8 clonotypes in ibrutinib-treated CLL. CDR3 length: 13 amino acids. CDR1 is GTSNPN and CDR2 is SVGIG in the germline V gene (reference sequence). V was clipped by 0 bases and J by 7 bases, with 12 bases between them. Study-level points and caveats: Pretreatment clonality was elevated relative to age-matched healthy donors and paralleled circulating CD8+ T-cell counts. Clonality was elevated at ibrutinib response and had returned toward baseline at progression.

Material: PBMCs, obtained at disease progression, from a patient treated with ibrutinib. The V and J genes are TRBV30 and TRBJ1-1; no firm D call. This clonotype was obtained from a human donor with chronic lymphocytic leukemia. The CDR3 loop is CAWSVKGLGEAFF. For the CDR3, the DNA is TGTGCCTGGAGTGTAAAGGGATTAGGTGAAGCTTTCTTT.